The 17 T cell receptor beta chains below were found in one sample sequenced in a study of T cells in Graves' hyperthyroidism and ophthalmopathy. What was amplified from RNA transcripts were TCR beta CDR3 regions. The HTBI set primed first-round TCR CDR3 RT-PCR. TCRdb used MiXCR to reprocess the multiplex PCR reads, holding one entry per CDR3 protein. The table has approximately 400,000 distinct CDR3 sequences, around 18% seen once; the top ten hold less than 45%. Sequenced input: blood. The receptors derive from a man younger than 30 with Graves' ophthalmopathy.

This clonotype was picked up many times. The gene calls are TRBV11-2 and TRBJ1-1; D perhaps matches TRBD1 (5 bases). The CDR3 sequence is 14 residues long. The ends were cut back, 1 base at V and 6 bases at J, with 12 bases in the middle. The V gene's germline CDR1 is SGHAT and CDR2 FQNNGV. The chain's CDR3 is CASSLVGGLAEAFF. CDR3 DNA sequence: TGTGCCAGCAGCTTAGTTGGGGGGTTGGCTGAAGCTTTCTTT.

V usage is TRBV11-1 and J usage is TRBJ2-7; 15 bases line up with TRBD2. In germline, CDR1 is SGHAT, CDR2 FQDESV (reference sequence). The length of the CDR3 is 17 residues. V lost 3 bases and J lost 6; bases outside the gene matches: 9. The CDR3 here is CASSFGLAGGPRREQYF. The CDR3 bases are TGTGCCAGCAGCTTCGGACTAGCGGGAGGGCCACGTCGCGAGCAGTACTTC.

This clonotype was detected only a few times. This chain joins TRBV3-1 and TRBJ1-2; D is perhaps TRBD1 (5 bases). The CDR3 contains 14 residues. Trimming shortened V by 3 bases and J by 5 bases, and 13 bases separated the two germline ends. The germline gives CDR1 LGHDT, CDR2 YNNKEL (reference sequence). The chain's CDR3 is CASSHLDTAYGYTF. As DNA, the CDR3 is TGTGCCAGCAGCCACTTGGACACTGCTTATGGCTACACCTTC.

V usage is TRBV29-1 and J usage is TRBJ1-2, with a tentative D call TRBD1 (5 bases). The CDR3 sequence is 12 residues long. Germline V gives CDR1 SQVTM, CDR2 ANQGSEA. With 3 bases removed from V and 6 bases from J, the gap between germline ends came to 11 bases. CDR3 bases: TGCAGCGTTGAGACGGGAGGGGATGGCTACACCTTC. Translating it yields CSVETGGDGYTF. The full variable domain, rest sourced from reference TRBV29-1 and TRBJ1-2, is SAVISQKPSRDICQRGTSLTIQCQVDSQVTMMFWYRQQPGQSLTLIATANQGSEATYESGFVIDKFPISRPNLTFSTLTVSNMSPEDSSIYLCSVETGGDGYTFGSGTRLTVV.

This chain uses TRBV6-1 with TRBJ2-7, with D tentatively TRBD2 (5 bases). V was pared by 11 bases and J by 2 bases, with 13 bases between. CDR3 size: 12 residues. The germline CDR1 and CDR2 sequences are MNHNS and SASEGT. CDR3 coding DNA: TGTGCCGCTACCAGCGGAGCCTACGAGCAGTACTTC. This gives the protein CAATSGAYEQYF.

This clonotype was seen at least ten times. CDR3 amino acids: CSARDPPGNEKLFF. The DNA for the CDR3 is TGCAGTGCCCGCGACCCCCCCGGGAATGAAAAACTGTTTTTT. The chain links TRBV20-1 to TRBJ1-4; D gene unclear. Germline V gene sequence: CDR1 DFQATT, CDR2 SNEGSKA (reference sequence). The CDR3 extends over 14 amino acids. The V gene lost 6 bases and the J gene lost 5 bases, with 16 bases spanning the gap.

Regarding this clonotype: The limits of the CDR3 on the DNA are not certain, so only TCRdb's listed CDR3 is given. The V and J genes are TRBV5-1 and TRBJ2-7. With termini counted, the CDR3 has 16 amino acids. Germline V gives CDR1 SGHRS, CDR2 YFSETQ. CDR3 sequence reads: CASSLFLGTGSYEQYF.

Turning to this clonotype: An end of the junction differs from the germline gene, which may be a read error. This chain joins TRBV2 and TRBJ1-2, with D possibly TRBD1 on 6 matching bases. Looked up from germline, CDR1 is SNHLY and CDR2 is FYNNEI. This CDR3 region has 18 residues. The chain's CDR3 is CANSEKGTRPTPNYGYTF. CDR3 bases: TGTGCCAACAGTGAGAAAGGGACACGCCCGACGCCTAACTATGGCTACACCTTC.

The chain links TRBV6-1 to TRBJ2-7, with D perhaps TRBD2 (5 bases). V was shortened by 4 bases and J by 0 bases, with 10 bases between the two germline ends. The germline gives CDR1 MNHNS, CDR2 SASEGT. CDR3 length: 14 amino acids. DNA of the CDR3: TGTGCCAGCAGTGGATGGAGGAGCTCCTACGAGCAGTACTTC. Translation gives CASSGWRSSYEQYF.

The CDR3 DNA is TGTGCCAGCTCACCATCGGGGACTGGCTACGAGCAGTACTTC. Its translation: CASSPSGTGYEQYF. The genes are TRBV18 and TRBJ2-7; possibly TRBD2 for D (6 bases). The CDR3 is 14 residues long. Germline CDR1 reads KGHSH; CDR2 reads LQKENI. The V end lost 2 bases, the J end lost 3 bases, and 11 bases lay between the germline ends.

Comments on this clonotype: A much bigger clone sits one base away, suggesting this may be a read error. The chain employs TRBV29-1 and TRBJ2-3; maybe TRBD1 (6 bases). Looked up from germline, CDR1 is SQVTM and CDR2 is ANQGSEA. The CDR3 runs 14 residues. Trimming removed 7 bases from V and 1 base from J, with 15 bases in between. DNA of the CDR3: TGCAGCGGTGGGGGCAGGATCTGCACAGATACGCAGTATTTT. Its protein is CSGGGRICTDTQYF.

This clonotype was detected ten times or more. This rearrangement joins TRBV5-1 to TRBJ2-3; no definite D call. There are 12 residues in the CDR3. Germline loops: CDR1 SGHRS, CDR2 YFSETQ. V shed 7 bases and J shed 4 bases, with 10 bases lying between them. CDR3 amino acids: CASHTGSDTQYF. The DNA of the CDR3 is TGCGCCAGCCACACTGGCTCAGATACGCAGTATTTT.

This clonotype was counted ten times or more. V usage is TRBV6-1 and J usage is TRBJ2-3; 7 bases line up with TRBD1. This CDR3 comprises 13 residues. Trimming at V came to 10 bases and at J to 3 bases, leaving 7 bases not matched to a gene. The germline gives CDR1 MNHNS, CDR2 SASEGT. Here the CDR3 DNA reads TGTGCCACCAGACAGGGAGCGACAGATACGCAGTATTTT. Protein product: CATRQGATDTQYF.

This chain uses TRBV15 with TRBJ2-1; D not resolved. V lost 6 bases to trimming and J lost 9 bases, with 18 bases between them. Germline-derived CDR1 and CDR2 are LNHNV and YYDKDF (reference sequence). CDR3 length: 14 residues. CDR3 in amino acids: CATSPGGPFIEQFF. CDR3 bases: TGTGCCACCAGTCCGGGTGGGCCCTTTATTGAGCAGTTCTTC.

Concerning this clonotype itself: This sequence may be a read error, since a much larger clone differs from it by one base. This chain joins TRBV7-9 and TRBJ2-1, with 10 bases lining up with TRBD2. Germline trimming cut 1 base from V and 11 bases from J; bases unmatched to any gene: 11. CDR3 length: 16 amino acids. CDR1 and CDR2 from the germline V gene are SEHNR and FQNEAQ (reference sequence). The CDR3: CASSLVVSGGYDKQFF. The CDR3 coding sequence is TGTGCCAGCAGCTTAGTTGTTAGCGGGGGGTATGATAAGCAGTTCTTC.

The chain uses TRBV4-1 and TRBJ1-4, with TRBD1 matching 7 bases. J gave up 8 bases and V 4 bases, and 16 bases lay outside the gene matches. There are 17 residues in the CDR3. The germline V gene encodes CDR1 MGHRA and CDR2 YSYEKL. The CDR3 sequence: CASSPSRAGTAGEKLFF. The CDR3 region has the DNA TGCGCCAGCAGCCCCTCAAGGGCCGGGACAGCCGGGGAAAAACTGTTTTTT.

The CDR3 spells CASSQVTVSGNTIYF. The DNA for the CDR3 is TGCGCCAGCAGCCAAGTGACGGTCTCTGGAAACACCATATATTTT. This chain uses TRBV4-1 with TRBJ1-3; D is unclear. Trimming left V 1 base short and J 0 bases short, with 7 bases between. The CDR3 has 15 amino acids. CDR1 MGHRA and CDR2 YSYEKL come from the germline V gene.